Listed here is a single TCR beta chain. The data were obtained in a study of shared T cell receptors in the human thymus. CDR3 size: 18 residues. Germline V gene lookup returns CDR1 MGHRA and CDR2 YSYEKL. V dropped 0 bases and J dropped 6; count of bases not matched to a gene: 11. Some clones are missing from TCRdb's copy, which holds only in-frame ones; the method was immunoSEQ multiplex PCR. Here the sample spans 700,000 or so clones, 80% to 90% being singletons. Separately, the same data were catalogued under a study of human thymus T cells. That work contributes: The thymus was resected at corrective cardiac surgery. Thymic and blood repertoires appeared to display a bias in their usage of V and J genes.

The sequence was collected from a girl under two years old with a congenital heart defect. The sequenced sample consisted of thymocytes. This chain uses TRBV4-1 with TRBJ2-2, with 9 nucleotides matching TRBD2. The CDR3 DNA reads TGCGCCAGCAGCCAAGATTTGGAAGCGGGGGGCCGGTCCGGGGAGCTGTTTTTT. It encodes CASSQDLEAGGRSGELFF.